This note documents a single T cell receptor (beta chain) sequence. The length of the CDR3 is 13 residues. CDR1 and CDR2 (germline): SGHTA, FQGTGA. V was cut by 5 bases and J by 5 bases, with 9 bases left in between. The data derive from a study of blood T cell repertoires in COVID-19. Across the study: COVID-19 samples collected from the United States, Italy and Spain covered acute and convalescent phases. PBMCs, B-cell-depleted T cells, or T cells were the source of the cDNA or gDNA that made up the material.

As handled by the study authors: Researchers report that nucleated cell counts were estimated from reference gene primer amplification. TCRdb's copy holds only in-frame clones and misses some; the assay was immunoSEQ multiplex PCR. V and J calls and clone size follow that table, whereas D and trimming were derived from the DNA. The sample shows approximately 52,000 clones, roughly nine tenths of them seen only once. The specimen sequenced was peripheral blood. The chain joins TRBV7-3 to TRBJ2-2; possibly TRBD1 for D (6 bases). The origin of this receptor is a human donor with active COVID-19. The donor label of this sample is uncertain. In DNA, the CDR3 is TGTGCCAGCAGCCCAACAGGGACCGGGGAGCTGTTTTTT. Its translation: CASSPTGTGELFF.